This T cell receptor (beta chain) was profiled in a study of T cell responses to AZD1222 COVID-19 vaccine. Study findings and constraints: Rises in breadth and depth of Spike-specific TCRs came after two AZD1222 doses. The reported proportion of spike-specific TCRs targeting unmutated variant regions was nearly half.

To note about this clone: The antigen is undetermined.

Sequencing used immunoSEQ multiplex PCR; TCRdb keeps in-frame clones, though not all of them. The sample consists of about 150,000 clones, about nine tenths of them appearing once. The germline CDR1 and CDR2 sequences are SEHNR and FQNEAQ (reference sequence). This CDR3 has 15 amino acids. Trimming took off 6 bases at V and 2 bases at J, with 14 bases between the two ends. The TCR comes from an adult in good health. This sequence joins TRBV7-9 and TRBJ1-3; a possible D gene is TRBD1 (6 bases). The sample consisted of peripheral blood, taken on day 0 of MenACWY control vaccination. CDR3 region: CASSFDRLPGNTIYF. DNA for the CDR3: TGTGCCAGCAGTTTCGACAGGCTACCTGGAAACACCATATATTTT.